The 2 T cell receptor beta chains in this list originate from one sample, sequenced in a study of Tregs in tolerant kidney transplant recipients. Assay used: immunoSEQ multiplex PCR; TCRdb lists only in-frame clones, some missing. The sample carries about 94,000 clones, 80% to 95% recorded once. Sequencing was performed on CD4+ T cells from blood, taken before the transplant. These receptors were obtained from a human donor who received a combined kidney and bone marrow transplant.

This CDR3 is CASSFPPGTSSYEQYF. The DNA for the CDR3 is TGCGCCAGCAGCTTTCCCCCCGGGACTAGCAGCTACGAGCAGTACTTC. The chain employs TRBV5-1 and TRBJ2-7; 9 positions agree with TRBD2. CDR1 and CDR2 (germline): SGHRS, YFSETQ. This CDR3 spans 16 amino acids. Trimming at V came to 2 bases and at J to 3 bases, leaving 9 bases not matched to a gene.

The CDR3 DNA sequence: TGTGCCAGCAGCAAGAATCCGGGACTAGCGGGGGGGCGGGGTGAGTTCTTC. Amino acids: CASSKNPGLAGGRGEFF. The chain uses TRBV11-2 and TRBJ2-1; 16 bases match TRBD2. With V trimmed by 5 bases and J by 14 bases, 15 bases remained unmatched. Germline lookup yields CDR1 SGHAT and CDR2 FQNNGV. This CDR3 has 17 residues.